The T cell receptor beta chain described here comes from a study of sequential checkpoint blockade in melanoma. Broader study findings: Response in arm A was associated with pretreatment TIL clonality.

Sequencing was performed with immunoSEQ multiplex PCR; in TCRdb, only in-frame clones are kept and a portion is missing. The sample lists some 5,600 clones; about 20% were seen once. Stated treatment: randomized to nivolumab then ipilimumab (arm A) or the reverse (arm B). At least ten counts were recorded for this clone. Antigen specificity is unknown. At the DNA level, this CDR3 is encoded by other sequences in the same sample as well. The sample was tumor tissue (inferred from file names), taken from a patient given nivolumab and ipilimumab in sequence. The source of this sequence is a human donor with melanoma.

Here the CDR3 DNA reads TGTGCCAGCGGAGTCCTCCTCAATTCACCCCTCCACTTT. Its protein product is CASGVLLNSPLHF. The V gene is TRBV6-4, the J gene TRBJ1-6; D not resolved. The CDR3 spans 13 residues. Germline CDR1 is MRHNA and CDR2 is SNTAGT. V lost 8 bases, J lost 7 bases, and 12 bases lay in between.